This entry lists 17 T cell receptor beta chains sequenced from one sample in a study of shared clonotypes between healthy human individuals. The assay was immunoSEQ multiplex PCR, and TCRdb's table has in-frame clones only and misses some. Found here are roughly 2,500,000 clones, over 85% of them singletons; the top ten hold about 0.34%. Sequenced sample: naive CD4+ T cells from PBMCs. Noted subset: CD45RA+ positively selected. Receptor source: a man younger than 35 in good health. Some clones in this sample may be carry-over from other donors' samples.

The chain couples TRBV6-5 to TRBJ2-1; maybe TRBD1 (5 bases). Germline CDR1 MNHEY, CDR2 SVGAGI. This CDR3 is built from 13 residues. Trimming removed 6 bases at V and 5 bases at J, with 11 bases between. CDR3 DNA: TGTGCCAGCAGCTTGGGGCCGAACAATGAGCAGTTCTTC. Its translation: CASSLGPNNEQFF.

A note on this clone: At one end, the junction sequence differs from germline, possibly due to a read error. The V and J genes are TRBV5-1 and TRBJ1-1; a possible D gene is TRBD1 (5 bases). This CDR3 has 14 residues. Germline-derived CDR1 and CDR2 are SGHRS and YFSETQ. This CDR3 reads CASRLDGANTEAFF. In DNA, the CDR3 is TGCGCCAGCAGGTTGGACGGGGCGAACACTGAAGCTTTCTTT. Full variable domain (rest looked up from reference TRBV5-1 and TRBJ1-1): KAGVTQTPRYLIKTRGQQVTLSCSPISGHRSVSWYQQTPGQGLQFLFEYFSETQRNKGNFPGRFSGRQFSNSRSEMNVSTLELGDSALYLCASRLDGANTEAFFGQGTRLTVV.

The chain joins TRBV5-6 to TRBJ1-2; TRBD1 might be the D (5 bases). V shed 3 bases and J shed 5 bases, with 17 bases lying between them. The CDR3 loop spans 15 amino acids. Germline V gene sequence: CDR1 SGHDT, CDR2 YYEEEE. CDR3 in amino acids: CASSSDGRGPYGYTF. The CDR3 nucleotides are TGTGCCAGCAGCTCGGACGGGAGGGGCCCATATGGCTACACCTTC.

V usage is TRBV15 and J usage is TRBJ2-3; 10 bases fit TRBD2. Germline CDR1 reads LNHNV; CDR2 reads YYDKDF (reference sequence). The CDR3 sequence is 16 residues long. V lost 8 bases to trimming and J lost 6 bases; unmatched junction nucleotides: 14. CDR3 DNA sequence: TGTGCCACCCTCCTGGACACTAGCGGGAAAAGGGATACGCAGTATTTT. This gives the protein CATLLDTSGKRDTQYF. The whole variable domain, filled in from reference TRBV15 and TRBJ2-3, reads DAMVIQNPRYQVTQFGKPVTLSCSQTLNHNVMYWYQQKSSQAPKLLFHYYDKDFNNEADTPDNFQSRRPNTSFCFLDIRSPGLGDTAMYLCATLLDTSGKRDTQYFGPGTRLTVL.

This clone was seen once. This sequence joins TRBV18 and TRBJ2-2; TRBD1 might be the D (6 bases). The CDR3 runs 16 residues. The V gene's germline CDR1 is KGHSH and CDR2 LQKENI. Trimming stripped 2 bases from V and 4 bases from J, with 14 bases between. For the CDR3, the DNA is TGTGCCAGCTCACCAACAGGGTCGATAGGCACCGGGGAGCTGTTTTTT. It translates to CASSPTGSIGTGELFF.

The chain links TRBV6-1 to TRBJ2-7, with TRBD2 matching 13 bases. The V gene's germline CDR1 is MNHNS and CDR2 SASEGT. CDR3 length equals 15 residues. The ends lost 8 bases at V and 4 bases at J; junction bases unmatched: 8. The DNA of the CDR3 is TGTGCCAGCGGAGCCGGGACTAGCGGGATTTACGAGCAGTACTTC. Residues: CASGAGTSGIYEQYF.

This chain connects TRBV30 to TRBJ1-1; D is perhaps TRBD1 (6 bases). Germline lookup yields CDR1 GTSNPN and CDR2 SVGIG (reference sequence). This CDR3 is built from 12 residues. V shed 3 bases and J shed 5 bases, with 10 bases lying between them. CDR3 nucleotide sequence: TGTGCCTGGAGGGACAGCTGGACTGAAGCTTTCTTT. Protein product: CAWRDSWTEAFF.

The rearrangement uses TRBV6-5 and TRBJ1-2; no clear D. The CDR3 runs 14 residues. Between the trimmed V and J ends, which lost 2 bases and 7 bases, there was a span of 14 bases. The germline gives CDR1 MNHEY, CDR2 SVGAGI. CDR3 region: CASSYRPGGIGYTF. For the CDR3, the DNA is TGTGCCAGCAGTTACAGGCCTGGAGGGATTGGCTACACCTTC.

As for this clone: Within the sample, other DNA sequences also encode this same CDR3. The chain joins TRBV6-5 to TRBJ2-3, with no clear D. CDR3 length: 13 residues. V dropped 5 bases and J dropped 1 base, with 7 bases sitting between them. Germline CDR1 reads MNHEY; CDR2 reads SVGAGI. CDR3 loop: CASSPPGTDTQYF. Written as DNA, the CDR3 is TGTGCCAGCAGTCCCCCAGGCACAGATACGCAGTATTTT.

This rearrangement joins TRBV7-8 to TRBJ2-1; TRBD2 agrees at 9 bases. The CDR3 is 15 amino acids. Germline-derived CDR1 and CDR2 are SGHVS and FQNEAQ. V gave up 3 bases and J gave up 6 bases; unmatched junction bases: 6. The CDR3 here is CASSFSSGRSNEQFF. CDR3 coding DNA: TGTGCCAGCAGCTTTAGTAGCGGGAGATCCAATGAGCAGTTCTTC.

This sequence joins TRBV7-3 and TRBJ2-1; 8 nucleotides agree with TRBD1. This CDR3 has 16 amino acids. Germline trimming cut 0 bases from V and 7 bases from J; bases unmatched to any gene: 8. The germline gives CDR1 SGHTA, CDR2 FQGTGA. For the CDR3, the DNA is TGTGCCAGCAGCTTAACGTCAGGGGGCGCCAGGAATGAGCAGTTCTTC. Protein sequence: CASSLTSGGARNEQFF.

This rearrangement joins TRBV7-9 to TRBJ2-4; D ambiguous. The V gene lost 0 bases and the J gene lost 6 bases, with 12 bases spanning the gap. Germline V lookup: CDR1 SEHNR, CDR2 FQNEAQ (reference sequence). The CDR3 has 15 amino acids. This chain's CDR3 is CASSLASRIINIQYF. In DNA, the CDR3 is TGTGCCAGCAGCTTAGCCTCACGTATTATAAACATTCAGTACTTC.

The V call is TRBV7-3, the J call TRBJ2-1, with TRBD2 identical over 9 bases. Germline V gene sequence: CDR1 SGHTA, CDR2 FQGTGA. The CDR3 has 13 residues. V lost 5 bases, J lost 15 bases, and 11 bases stayed unmatched. The CDR3, as DNA: TGTGCCAGCAGCCGGGAGGGCGGGAGGGCCCCGTTCTTC. Translated, it gives CASSREGGRAPFF.

The rearrangement joins TRBV7-2 to TRBJ2-7; D gene ambiguous. The CDR3 consists of 12 residues. From germline, CDR1 is SGHTA and CDR2 FQGNSA. V gave up 5 bases and J gave up 0 bases, with 5 bases separating them. The DNA for the CDR3 is TGTGCCAGCAGCCCCTTCTCCTACGAGCAGTACTTC. Translated: CASSPFSYEQYF.

This clone was detected once. This chain connects TRBV14 to TRBJ1-1; D not certain. Germline V gene data show CDR1 as SGHDN and CDR2 as FVKESK. Trimming left V 3 bases short and J 0 bases short, with 5 bases between. There are 13 residues in the CDR3. The CDR3 coding sequence is TGTGCCAGCAGCCACACAGTGAACACTGAAGCTTTCTTT. Its protein product is CASSHTVNTEAFF.

The rearrangement links TRBV4-1 to TRBJ1-5; D is possibly TRBD1 (5 bases). The germline gives CDR1 MGHRA, CDR2 YSYEKL. This CDR3 has 16 residues. V lost 0 bases and J 2 bases, leaving 11 bases between the germline ends. Written as DNA, the CDR3 is TGCGCCAGCAGCCAAGATGGGCTGGGGGGCAATCAGCCCCAGCATTTT. Translating it yields CASSQDGLGGNQPQHF.

V and J are TRBV7-9 and TRBJ2-7, with 7 bases identical to TRBD2. Germline V gene lookup returns CDR1 SEHNR and CDR2 FQNEAQ (reference sequence). The CDR3 sequence is 14 residues long. After removal of 2 bases from V and 2 bases from J, the junction contained 3 bases not matched to a gene. The CDR3 here is CASSLLAETYEQYF. CDR3 nucleotide sequence: TGTGCCAGCAGCTTACTAGCGGAGACCTACGAGCAGTACTTC. The whole variable domain, remainder taken from reference TRBV7-9 and TRBJ2-7, is DTGVSQNPRHKITKRGQNVTFRCDPISEHNRLYWYRQTLGQGPEFLTYFQNEAQLEKSRLLSDRFSAERPKGSFSTLEIQRTEQGDSAMYLCASSLLAETYEQYFGPGTRLTVT.